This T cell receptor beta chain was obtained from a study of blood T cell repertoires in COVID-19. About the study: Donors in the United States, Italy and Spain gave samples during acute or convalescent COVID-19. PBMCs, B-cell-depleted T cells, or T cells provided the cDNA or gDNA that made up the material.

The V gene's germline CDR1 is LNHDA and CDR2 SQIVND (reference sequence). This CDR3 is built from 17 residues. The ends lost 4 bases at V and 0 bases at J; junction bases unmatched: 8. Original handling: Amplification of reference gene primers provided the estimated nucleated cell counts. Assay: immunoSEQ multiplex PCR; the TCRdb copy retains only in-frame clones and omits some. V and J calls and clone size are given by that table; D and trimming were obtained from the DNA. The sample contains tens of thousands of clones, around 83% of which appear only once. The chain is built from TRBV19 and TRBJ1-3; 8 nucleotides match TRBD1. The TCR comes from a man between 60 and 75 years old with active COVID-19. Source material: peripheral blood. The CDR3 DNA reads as TGTGCCAGTAGTAGCCGGGGACAGGACGACTCTGGAAACACCATATATTTT. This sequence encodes CASSSRGQDDSGNTIYF.